This T cell receptor beta chain was sequenced for a study of metastatic and nonmetastatic thyroid tumors. TCRdb re-called clones via MiXCR from the PCR reads. The data show 8,500 to 10,000 clones, less than 30% seen once. Thyroid surgery was preceded by no treatment in any patient. The sequenced sample was tumor tissue. This sequence was found in a female donor with papillary thyroid cancer or a benign thyroid nodule (not recorded which). Some clones in this sample may be carry-over from other donors' samples.

CDR3 bases: TGTGCCAGTAACCCGGGACAGGGACCCTACGAGCAGTACTTC. Its translation is CASNPGQGPYEQYF. The chain employs TRBV19 and TRBJ2-7; 9 bases line up with TRBD1. CDR3 length equals 14 residues. Germline lookup yields CDR1 LNHDA and CDR2 SQIVND (reference sequence). Trimming cost V 7 bases and J 2 bases; bases outside gene matches: 6.